The clone carrying this TCR beta chain was counted at least ten times. Antigen: not known. This entry belongs to a study of T cell repertoires in cytomegalovirus infection. Points from the study as a whole: There were HLA-C-restricted CMV-specific TCR beta clonotypes dominating the ex vivo response.

From germline, CDR1 is ENHRY and CDR2 SYGVKD. This CDR3 region has 13 residues. Trimming shortened V by 4 bases and J by 1 base, and 7 bases separated the two germline ends. TCRdb re-derived calls from the reads in MiXCR, one entry per CDR3 protein. Of around 490,000 distinct CDR3 sequences in the sample, 26% are singletons; the top ten hold roughly 13%. V is TRBV10-3 and J is TRBJ1-1; D gene unclear. The TCR sequence derives from a human donor in good health (CMV status not recorded). Some clones in this sample may be carry-over from other donors' samples. The sample consisted of PBMCs. CDR3 DNA sequence: TGTGCCATCAGTGTAACGGAGAACACTGAAGCTTTCTTT. Its protein product is CAISVTENTEAFF.